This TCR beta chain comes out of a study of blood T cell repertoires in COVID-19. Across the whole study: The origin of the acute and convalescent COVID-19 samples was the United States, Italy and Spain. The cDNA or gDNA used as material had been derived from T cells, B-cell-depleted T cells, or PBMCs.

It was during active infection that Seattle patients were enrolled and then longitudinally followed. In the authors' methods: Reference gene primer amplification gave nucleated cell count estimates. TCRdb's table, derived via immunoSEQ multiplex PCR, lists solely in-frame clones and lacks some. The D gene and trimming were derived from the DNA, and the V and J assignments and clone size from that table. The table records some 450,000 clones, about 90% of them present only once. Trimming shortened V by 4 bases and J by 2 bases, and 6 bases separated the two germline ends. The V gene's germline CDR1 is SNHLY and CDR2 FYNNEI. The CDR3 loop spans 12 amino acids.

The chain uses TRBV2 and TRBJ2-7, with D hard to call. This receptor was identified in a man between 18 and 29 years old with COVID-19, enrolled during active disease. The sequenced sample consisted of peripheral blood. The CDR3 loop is CASSGSTYEQYF. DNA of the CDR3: TGTGCCAGCAGTGGGTCTACCTACGAGCAGTACTTC. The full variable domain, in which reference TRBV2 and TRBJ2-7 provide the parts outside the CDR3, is EPEVTQTPSHQVTQMGQEVILRCVPISNHLYFYWYRQILGQKVEFLVSFYNNEISEKSEIFDDQFSVERPDGSNFTLKIRSTKLEDSAMYFCASSGSTYEQYFGPGTRLTVT.